Listed below are T cell receptor beta chains from one sample, sequenced in a study of circulating CD8 cells and anti-PD-1 response in melanoma. Each CDR3 protein gets one entry after TCRdb re-called the reads with MiXCR. The table has over 550 distinct CDR3 sequences, roughly 8.3% seen once. The sample here was CD8+ T cells from PBMCs, taken at baseline or after one month of anti-PD-1 therapy (not recorded which). The source is a human donor with melanoma. Both conserved end residues are part of each CDR3. D genes are given only for firm matches. The size field reads how often the clone was seen (once, few, many) or a class if it is expanded.

j_call v_call d_call clone_size cdr3_nt cdr3_aa
TRBJ2-7 TRBV10-3 . medium-sized TGTGCCATCAGTCCGGGCGAAGGGACAGGGGGGACTAGCGGGCAGTTTCACTACGAGCAGTACTTC CAISPGEGTGGTSGQFHYEQYF
TRBJ2-7 TRBV18 . large TGTGCCAGCTCACCACCCGGTTCTTACGAGCAGTACTTC CASSPPGSYEQYF
TRBJ2-7 TRBV4-3 . medium-sized TGCGCCAGCAGCCAAGATAGCGGACGGGGAAGGTACGAGCAGTACTTC CASSQDSGRGRYEQYF
TRBJ2-1 TRBV2 . large TGTGCCATTATACCGGGACCGATCTACAATGAGCAGTTCTTC CAIIPGPIYNEQFF
TRBJ2-5 TRBV9 TRBD2 medium-sized TGTGCCAGCAGCGTTACGGGACTAGCATATGAGACCCAGTACTTC CASSVTGLAYETQYF
TRBJ1-2 TRBV28 TRBD1 medium-sized TGTGCCAGCAGTCCGAGTAAGACAGGGTACGGCTATGGCTACACCTTC CASSPSKTGYGYGYTF
TRBJ2-1 TRBV27 . medium-sized TGTGCCAGCAGTTTAAGTACGGCAGCGGCGCGCTATGAGCAGTTCTTC CASSLSTAAARYEQFF
TRBJ2-1 TRBV20-1 TRBD2 medium-sized TGCAGTGCTAGAACGCGGGAGGGACTGTCCAATGAGCAGTTCTTC CSARTREGLSNEQFF
TRBJ1-2 TRBV28 TRBD1 medium-sized TGTGCCACCCACTCTCCACGGGACAGTGCCCTCTATGGCTACACCTTC CATHSPRDSALYGYTF
TRBJ2-1 TRBV9 . large TGTGCCAGCAGCGTAAATGCCAATGAGCAGTTCTTC CASSVNANEQFF